A selection of T cell receptor beta chains follows, all from one sample in a study of cytomegalovirus exposure and HLA in healthy donors. Repertoires were generated with immunoSEQ multiplex PCR, while TCRdb's copy carries only in-frame clones and drops some. The repertoire holds about 110,000 clones, with roughly 83% as singletons. The sequenced sample consisted of PBMCs. These receptors were collected from a woman younger than 35 in good health and CMV-seropositive. Both conserved end residues are part of each CDR3. The D gene is left open where the match is weak. Clone size is stated in some rows and not others, as once, few, many or a class when expanded.

CASSTIAGTYNEQFF | TGTGCCAGTAGTACTATTGCGGGAACATACAATGAGCAGTTCTTC | - | TRBJ2-1 | TRBV19 | -
CASSQGQWPQHF | TGCGCCAGCAGCCAAGGGCAATGGCCCCAGCATTTT | - | TRBJ1-5 | TRBV4-1 | few
CASSSSGSYEQYF | TGTGCCAGCAGCTCCAGCGGCAGCTACGAGCAGTACTTC | - | TRBJ2-7 | TRBV5-4 | few
CASSYSGGETQYF | TGTGCCAGCAGTTACTCGGGGGGGGAGACCCAGTACTTC | TRBD2 | TRBJ2-5 | TRBV6-5 | -
CASSLGGTPETQYF | TGTGCCAGCAGCTTAGGGGGGACTCCAGAGACCCAGTACTTC | - | TRBJ2-5 | TRBV11-2 | once
CASSPRTSGTSYNEQFF | TGTGCCAGCAGCCCCCGGACTAGCGGGACGTCCTACAATGAGCAGTTCTTC | TRBD2 | TRBJ2-1 | TRBV7-9 | -
CASSRTGLVTEDTQYF | TGTGCCAGCAGCCGTACGGGACTAGTGACGGAAGATACGCAGTATTTT | TRBD2 | TRBJ2-3 | TRBV4-2 | -
CASSQDLGAEAFF | TGTGCCAGCAGCCAAGATCTGGGAGCAGAAGCTTTCTTT | - | TRBJ1-1 | TRBV14 | once
CASSPGTGGTEAFF | TGTGCCAGCAGCCCCGGGACAGGGGGCACTGAAGCTTTCTTT | TRBD1 | TRBJ1-1 | TRBV4-2 | -
CASSLVPLAGGPGIHEQFF | TGTGCCAGCAGCTTAGTTCCGCTAGCGGGAGGGCCGGGTATCCATGAGCAGTTCTTC | TRBD2 | TRBJ2-1 | TRBV11-3 | -
CASGAYRDFEAGELFF | TGTGCCAGTGGAGCGTACAGGGATTTTGAGGCCGGGGAGCTGTTTTTT | - | TRBJ2-2 | TRBV19 | -
CASSPSGMGNQPQHF | TGTGCCAGCAGCCCCTCCGGGATGGGCAATCAGCCCCAGCATTTT | - | TRBJ1-5 | TRBV7-2 | -
CASKDGGQETQYF | TGTGCCAGCAAGGACGGGGGGCAAGAGACCCAGTACTTC | TRBD2 | TRBJ2-5 | TRBV6-5 | once
CASSLPGHVSYNEQFF | TGTGCCAGCAGCTTGCCGGGACATGTCTCCTACAATGAGCAGTTCTTC | - | TRBJ2-1 | TRBV5-6 | -
CASSGTGRDTQYF | TGTGCCAGCAGTGGGACAGGAAGGGATACGCAGTATTTT | TRBD1 | TRBJ2-3 | TRBV2 | -
CASSPGDRVNTEAFF | TGTGCCAGCAGTCCGGGGGACAGGGTCAACACTGAAGCTTTCTTT | TRBD1 | TRBJ1-1 | TRBV28 | once
CASSSYTNEQYF | TGTGCCAGCAGCTCGTACACCAACGAGCAGTACTTC | - | TRBJ2-7 | TRBV7-9 | -
CASSPGLEADTQYF | TGCGCCAGCAGCCCGGGACTAGAGGCAGATACGCAGTATTTT | TRBD2 | TRBJ2-3 | TRBV5-1 | -
CASSFDRGNNQPQHF | TGTGCCAGCAGTTTCGACAGGGGAAACAATCAGCCCCAGCATTTT | TRBD1 | TRBJ1-5 | TRBV28 | once
CASSRTGRSEKLFF | TGTGCCAGCAGCAGGACAGGGAGAAGCGAAAAACTGTTTTTT | TRBD1 | TRBJ1-4 | TRBV6-1 | -
CASSLVGQGVSPLHF | TGTGCCAGCAGCTTAGTGGGACAGGGGGTCTCACCCCTCCACTTT | TRBD1 | TRBJ1-6 | TRBV27 | -
CASSLARRTAYGYTF | TGTGCCAGCAGCTTGGCCAGACGGACAGCATATGGCTACACCTTC | - | TRBJ1-2 | TRBV5-8 | -
CSVAFANEKLFF | TGCAGCGTAGCGTTTGCTAATGAAAAACTGTTTTTT | - | TRBJ1-4 | TRBV29-1 | -
CATENSPGSNQPQHF | TGTGCCACCGAGAATAGTCCGGGTAGCAATCAGCCCCAGCATTTT | - | TRBJ1-5 | TRBV10-3 | -
CASSGHISDTQYF | TGCGCCAGCAGTGGGCACATTTCAGATACGCAGTATTTT | - | TRBJ2-3 | TRBV10-1 | few
CARGRVYF | TGCGCCAGGGGGAGAGTGTATTTT | - | TRBJ2-3 | TRBV10-1 | -
CASIGKAGGISYGYTF | TGTGCCAGCATCGGAAAGGCAGGGGGTATTAGCTATGGCTACACCTTC | TRBD1 | TRBJ1-2 | TRBV27 | -
CASRTGSGDNEQFF | TGTGCCAGCAGGACTGGAAGCGGAGACAATGAGCAGTTCTTC | - | TRBJ2-1 | TRBV5-8 | -
CASKGALIQNTEAFF | TGCGCCAGCAAAGGGGCCCTTATACAGAACACTGAAGCTTTCTTT | - | TRBJ1-1 | TRBV5-1 | -
CASSTQGTGELFF | TGCGCCAGCAGCACTCAGGGGACCGGGGAGCTGTTTTTT | - | TRBJ2-2 | TRBV5-1 | -
CAWVGGFNYGYTF | TGTGCCTGGGTGGGGGGGTTCAACTATGGCTACACCTTC | - | TRBJ1-2 | TRBV30 | -
CASSYSFNRGDGYTF | TGTGCCAGCAGTTACTCGTTTAACAGGGGAGATGGCTACACCTTC | TRBD1 | TRBJ1-2 | TRBV6-5 | -
CASSLQGIEDTEAFF | TGTGCCAGCAGTTTACAGGGGATCGAGGACACTGAAGCTTTCTTT | TRBD1 | TRBJ1-1 | TRBV2 | -
CASSLSMNTEAFF | TGTGCCAGCAGTTTGTCCATGAACACTGAAGCTTTCTTT | - | TRBJ1-1 | TRBV11-3 | -
CASSQNTEAFF | TGTGCCAGCAGCCAAAACACTGAAGCTTTCTTT | - | TRBJ1-1 | TRBV5-4 | few
CASSRTDTDTQYF | TGTGCCAGCAGCAGGACTGACACAGATACGCAGTATTTT | - | TRBJ2-3 | TRBV7-9 | -
CASSLRRAGGRYNEQFF | TGTGCCAGCAGCTTACGTAGAGCGGGAGGCAGGTACAATGAGCAGTTCTTC | TRBD2 | TRBJ2-1 | TRBV7-9 | -
CASSERLAGSTDTQYF | TGTGCCAGCAGCGAAAGACTAGCGGGTAGCACAGATACGCAGTATTTT | TRBD2 | TRBJ2-3 | TRBV7-9 | -
CASSLGGGSDRSYTF | TGCGCCAGCAGCTTGGGCGGAGGGTCCGACCGCAGCTACACCTTC | - | TRBJ1-2 | TRBV5-1 | -
CASSLTGQTNQPQHF | TGTGCCAGCAGCTTAACGGGACAGACCAATCAGCCCCAGCATTTT | TRBD1 | TRBJ1-5 | TRBV7-2 | -
CASSGQGISYEQYF | TGTGCCAGCAGCGGACAGGGAATCTCCTACGAGCAGTACTTC | TRBD1 | TRBJ2-7 | TRBV28 | -
CASSYDRVNYGYTF | TGTGCCAGCAGCTACGACAGGGTAAACTATGGCTACACCTTC | TRBD1 | TRBJ1-2 | TRBV5-6 | once
CASTQGARDTEAFF | TGTGCCAGCACCCAGGGGGCGCGTGACACTGAAGCTTTCTTT | TRBD1 | TRBJ1-1 | TRBV6-1 | -
CASSSSGQGYEQYF | TGCGCCAGCAGCTCTTCGGGACAGGGCTACGAGCAGTACTTC | TRBD1 | TRBJ2-7 | TRBV5-1 | -
CASSFQAGGSISSTDTQYF | TGTGCCAGCAGCTTTCAAGCGGGAGGAAGTATCTCTAGCACAGATACGCAGTATTTT | TRBD2 | TRBJ2-3 | TRBV7-9 | -
CASSLRQITEAFF | TGTGCCAGCAGCTTAAGACAGATCACTGAAGCTTTCTTT | - | TRBJ1-1 | TRBV7-9 | -
CASSLSHRSRRVEQFF | TGTGCCAGCAGTTTGTCTCACAGGAGCCGTAGGGTTGAGCAGTTCTTC | - | TRBJ2-1 | TRBV27 | -
CSVERRGSRYSYEQYF | TGCAGCGTTGAAAGGCGGGGAAGCCGATACTCCTACGAGCAGTACTTC | - | TRBJ2-7 | TRBV29-1 | -
CASSLENVRGTQYF | TGCGCCAGCAGCTTGGAAAACGTCCGGGGGACCCAGTACTTC | - | TRBJ2-5 | TRBV5-1 | few